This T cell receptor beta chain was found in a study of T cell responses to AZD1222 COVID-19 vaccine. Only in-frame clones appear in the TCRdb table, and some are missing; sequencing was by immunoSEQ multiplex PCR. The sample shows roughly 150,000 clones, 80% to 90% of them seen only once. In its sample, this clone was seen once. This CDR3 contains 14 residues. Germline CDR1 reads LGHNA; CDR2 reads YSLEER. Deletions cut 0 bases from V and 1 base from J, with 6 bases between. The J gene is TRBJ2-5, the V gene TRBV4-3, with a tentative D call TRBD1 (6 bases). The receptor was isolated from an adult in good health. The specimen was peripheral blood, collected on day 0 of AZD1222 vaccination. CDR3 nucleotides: TGCGCCAGCAGCCAAGACAGGGGCCAAGAGACCCAGTACTTC. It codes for CASSQDRGQETQYF.